These 28 T cell receptor beta chains were all obtained from the same sample, sequenced in a study of blood T cells in healthy people across ages. A second PCR of roughly 7 to 11 cycles used a sample-barcoded 5' primer and a J-beta primer mix. TCRdb reprocessed the 5' RACE reads via MiXCR and lists one record per CDR3 protein. The table records about 1,500,000 distinct CDR3 sequences, over 25% of them present only once. What was sequenced was blood. Receptors originate from a woman in her 30s in good health.

This clonotype was recorded a few times. J is TRBJ2-2 and V is TRBV4-3; the D gene is possibly TRBD1 (5 bases). Germline V CDR1 and CDR2: LGHNA, YSLEER. This CDR3 comprises 14 residues. Trimming left V 4 bases short and J 6 bases short, with 12 bases between. The CDR3 nucleotides are TGCGCCAGCAGCCCCCAGGCACAGGCCGGGGAGCTGTTTTTT. Protein sequence: CASSPQAQAGELFF.

In this sample, this clonotype turned up a few times. J is TRBJ2-3 and V is TRBV9, with D unresolved. This CDR3 comprises 14 residues. Germline CDR1 and CDR2: SGDLS and YYNGEE. The V end lost 3 bases, the J end lost 6 bases, and 14 bases lay between the germline ends. The CDR3 loop reads CASSDWSSQDTQYF. The CDR3, as DNA: TGTGCCAGCAGCGACTGGTCCTCACAGGATACGCAGTATTTT.

The J gene is TRBJ2-3, the V gene TRBV5-1; 12 positions match TRBD2. The CDR3 loop spans 15 amino acids. Germline CDR1 is SGHRS and CDR2 is YFSETQ. Losses at the gene ends were 4 bases for V and 4 bases for J; bases not matched to a gene: 4. The CDR3 spells CASSKTSGGPDTQYF. CDR3 sequence (DNA): TGCGCCAGCAGCAAGACTAGCGGGGGACCAGATACGCAGTATTTT.

This clonotype was seen more than once but under ten times. V is TRBV4-1 and J is TRBJ1-2, with D perhaps matching TRBD1 (5 bases). V was cut by 8 bases and J by 6 bases, with 10 bases left in between. Germline V gene lookup returns CDR1 MGHRA and CDR2 YSYEKL. CDR3 length: 11 amino acids. The CDR3 region has the DNA TGCGCCAGCGAGGACATACATGGCTACACCTTC. Encoded protein: CASEDIHGYTF.

V gene TRBV5-1 combines with J gene TRBJ1-2, with 7 bases aligning to TRBD1. From germline, CDR1 is SGHRS and CDR2 YFSETQ. The CDR3 is 16 amino acids. Losses at the gene ends were 6 bases for V and 0 bases for J; bases not matched to a gene: 11. CDR3 sequence: CASNPPTGSANYGYTF. The CDR3 DNA is TGCGCCAGCAACCCTCCGACAGGGTCCGCTAACTATGGCTACACCTTC.

The chain links TRBV15 to TRBJ2-3; 9 bases map to TRBD2. After removal of 3 bases from V and 1 base from J, the junction contained 2 bases not matched to a gene. Germline-derived CDR1 and CDR2 are LNHNV and YYDKDF (reference sequence). The CDR3 totals 15 residues. Here the CDR3 DNA reads TGTGCCACCAGCAGCCCTAGCGGGGGCACAGATACGCAGTATTTT. It codes for CATSSPSGGTDTQYF.

This clonotype was recorded a few times. V and J are TRBV29-1 and TRBJ2-7; D unresolved. The V gene's germline CDR1 is SQVTM and CDR2 ANQGSEA. V was cut by 3 bases and J by 3 bases, with 12 bases left in between. The CDR3 has 13 residues. DNA of the CDR3: TGCAGCGTTGAGAGTAACGATTTCTACGAGCAGTACTTC. Its protein is CSVESNDFYEQYF.

V is TRBV6-2 or TRBV6-3 and J is TRBJ1-5, with TRBD1 identical over 7 bases. CDR1 is MNHEY, CDR2 SVGEGT, per germline. The CDR3 loop spans 13 amino acids. The junction had 11 bases not matched to a gene; V was cut back by 11 bases and J by 7 bases. For the CDR3, the DNA is TGTGCCGGCGGTGACAGGGATCGCCAGCCCCAGCATTTT. It encodes CAGGDRDRQPQHF.

This chain connects TRBV12-3 or TRBV12-4 to TRBJ1-5; D unclear. The CDR3 sequence is 15 residues long. V lost 5 bases, J lost 0 bases, and 11 bases lay in between. The CDR3 reads CASSVSRNSNQPQHF. Written as DNA, the CDR3 is TGTGCCAGCAGTGTAAGCCGCAATAGCAATCAGCCCCAGCATTTT.

The chain uses TRBV2 and TRBJ1-1; TRBD1 aligns across 7 bases. V shed 3 bases and J 1 base; nucleotides not matched to a gene: 2. Germline V gives CDR1 SNHLY, CDR2 FYNNEI. This CDR3 region has 14 residues. This chain's CDR3 is CASSDRDRNTEAFF. In nucleotides, the CDR3 is TGTGCCAGCAGTGACAGGGACAGGAACACTGAAGCTTTCTTT.

Regarding this clonotype: The junction departs from germline at one end; a sequencing error may be responsible. J is TRBJ2-5 and V is TRBV7-6; D gene uncertain. Germline values: CDR1 SGHVS, CDR2 FNYEAQ. The CDR3 runs to 15 residues. The CDR3 DNA follows: TGTGCCAGTAGCTTAGGCTCCACGAGTCAAGAGACCCAGTACTTC. It is translated as CASSLGSTSQETQYF.

The rearrangement joins TRBV20-1 to TRBJ2-5; 9 bases fit TRBD2. CDR1 is DFQATT and CDR2 is SNEGSKA in the germline V gene (reference sequence). There are 15 residues in the CDR3. J lost 2 bases, V lost 2 bases, and 6 bases had no gene match. The CDR3 region has the DNA TGCAGTGCTAGACCACGAGCGGGGGGTCAAGAGACCCAGTACTTC. It translates to CSARPRAGGQETQYF.

This clonotype turned up a few times. This chain links TRBV19 with TRBJ1-1, with D uncertain. Germline lookup yields CDR1 LNHDA and CDR2 SQIVND (reference sequence). This CDR3 comprises 14 residues. V was clipped by 7 bases and J by 5 bases, with 17 bases between them. In DNA form, the CDR3 reads TGTGCCAGTACAGGCTACTTAGATGATACTGAAGCTTTCTTT. It translates to CASTGYLDDTEAFF.

This clonotype was seen only once. This sequence joins TRBV12-3 or TRBV12-4 and TRBJ2-3, with D tentatively TRBD1 (6 bases). The CDR3 extends over 15 amino acids. Trimming pared 5 bases from V and 4 bases from J, leaving 16 bases between. CDR3 sequence: CASSQPQGKADTQYF. CDR3 nucleotides: TGTGCCAGCAGTCAGCCGCAGGGGAAGGCAGATACGCAGTATTTT.

This chain joins TRBV24-1 and TRBJ2-3; D might be TRBD2 (7 bases). The CDR3 is made up of 12 amino acids. Trimming cost V 7 bases and J 4 bases, with 8 bases left between them. From germline, CDR1 is KGHDR and CDR2 SFDVKD. CDR3 sequence: CATRGGPDTQYF. The CDR3 DNA sequence: TGTGCCACCAGGGGGGGGCCAGATACGCAGTATTTT.

This clonotype was seen ten or more times. The gene calls are TRBV12-3 or TRBV12-4 and TRBJ2-7; perhaps TRBD2 as D (7 bases). Trimming shortened V by 6 bases and J by 4 bases, and 16 bases separated the two germline ends. The CDR3 spans 14 residues. CDR3 sequence: CASSRGAAEYEQYF. In nucleotides, the CDR3 is TGTGCCAGCAGCCGGGGGGCGGCTGAATACGAGCAGTACTTC.

In regard to this clonotype: No conserved phenylalanine or tryptophan is present at the end of the CDR3, so a read error is the likely explanation. CDR3 sequence reads: CASSLSGLAGGGYEQYC. The CDR3 coding sequence is TGTGCCAGCAGTTTATCAGGGCTAGCGGGAGGCGGATACGAGCAGTACTGC. The V and J genes are TRBV27 and TRBJ2-5; 11 positions match TRBD2. The J call may be wrong; the DNA end is better matched by TRBJ2-7. In germline, CDR1 is MNHEY, CDR2 SMNVEV (reference sequence). The CDR3 runs to 17 residues.

CDR3 protein: CASSLDGRGISYGYTF. The CDR3 DNA sequence: TGCGCCAGCAGCTTGGATGGGAGGGGGATCTCCTATGGCTACACCTTC. V gene TRBV5-1 combines with J gene TRBJ1-2, with a weak D call TRBD1 (6 bases). Trimming took off 0 bases at V and 4 bases at J, with 16 bases between the two ends. The CDR3 is made up of 16 amino acids. The germline gives CDR1 SGHRS, CDR2 YFSETQ.

A few counts support this clonotype. The CDR3 DNA is TGTGCCAGCAGCTTAGCGCGTCCCGGGAATAATTCACCCCTCCACTTT. Protein sequence: CASSLARPGNNSPLHF. J is TRBJ1-6 and V is TRBV7-2, with unresolved D. CDR3 length: 16 amino acids. Trimming took off 0 bases at V and 5 bases at J, with 11 bases between the two ends. Germline CDR1 SGHTA, CDR2 FQGNSA.

This clonotype turned up a few times. V is TRBV20-1 and J is TRBJ1-1, with 7 bases lining up with TRBD1. With V trimmed by 2 bases and J by 0 bases, 6 bases remained unmatched. Looked up from germline, CDR1 is DFQATT and CDR2 is SNEGSKA (reference sequence). This CDR3 comprises 15 residues. CDR3 in amino acids: CSARPSTGVNTEAFF. CDR3 nucleotide sequence: TGCAGTGCTAGACCCAGCACAGGGGTGAACACTGAAGCTTTCTTT.

The CDR3 loop is CASRQGALNYGYTF. Written as DNA, the CDR3 is TGTGCCAGCAGACAGGGGGCTCTAAACTATGGCTACACCTTC. The chain employs TRBV19 and TRBJ1-2; 10 bases are a match to TRBD1. V gave up 9 bases and J gave up 2 bases; unmatched junction bases: 6. CDR1 is LNHDA and CDR2 is SQIVND in the germline V gene (reference sequence). The length of the CDR3 is 14 residues.

The chain joins TRBV5-1 to TRBJ2-7; TRBD1 might be the D (6 bases). V was clipped by 4 bases and J by 3 bases, with 14 bases between them. Germline V gene data show CDR1 as SGHRS and CDR2 as YFSETQ. The CDR3 sequence is 14 residues long. The CDR3 region has the DNA TGCGCCAGCAGCGTAGACAGGACGAGCTACGAGCAGTACTTC. Residues: CASSVDRTSYEQYF.

This chain links TRBV6-1 with TRBJ1-2; perhaps TRBD1 as D (5 bases). The CDR3 is 14 amino acids. Between the trimmed V and J ends, which lost 4 bases and 0 bases, there was a span of 9 bases. From germline, CDR1 is MNHNS and CDR2 SASEGT. The DNA for the CDR3 is TGTGCCAGCAGTGGGACACCTTCTAACTATGGCTACACCTTC. Amino acid sequence: CASSGTPSNYGYTF.

This clonotype turned up a few times. The chain has TRBV29-1 and TRBJ1-4; 7 bases fit TRBD1. V shed 4 bases, J shed 8 bases, and the junction held 22 bases outside the gene matches. In germline, CDR1 is SQVTM, CDR2 ANQGSEA. This CDR3 is 18 amino acids long. In DNA, the CDR3 is TGCAGCGTTGTAACCAGACGAATGGACGACGACAGGGAGGAAAAACTGTTTTTT. It is translated as CSVVTRRMDDDREEKLFF.

J is TRBJ2-1 and V is TRBV9; tentatively, D is TRBD2 (6 bases). Germline CDR1 is SGDLS and CDR2 is YYNGEE. V was pared by 4 bases and J by 0 bases, with 20 bases between. The CDR3 is 18 residues long. The CDR3 protein is CASSSPEEPRGSYNEQFF. The DNA of the CDR3 is TGTGCCAGCAGCTCCCCCGAGGAGCCGCGGGGCTCCTACAATGAGCAGTTCTTC.

Regarding this clonotype: Given a much more abundant clone one base away, this may be a read error. The V call is TRBV2, the J call TRBJ2-4; D is possibly TRBD2 (6 bases). The J call could be wrong; TRBJ2-7 is a better fit for the DNA end. There are 13 residues in the CDR3. From germline, CDR1 is SNHLY and CDR2 FYNNEI. The CDR3 nucleotides read TGTGCCAGTCAGCGGGTGTTACCCTACGAGCAGTACTTC. The encoded protein is CASQRVLPYEQYF.

Regarding this clonotype: A much larger clone lies a single base off, so this may be a read error. V gene TRBV7-2 combines with J gene TRBJ2-1, with TRBD1 as a possible D gene (5 bases). The DNA end is a closer match to TRBJ2-7, so the J assignment may be wrong. This CDR3 region has 15 residues. Germline CDR1 and CDR2: SGHTA and FQGNSA. CDR3 in amino acids: CASRPDRGSYNEQYF. The CDR3 DNA sequence: TGTGCCAGCAGGCCAGACAGAGGTAGCTACAATGAGCAGTACTTC.

This clonotype has just a few counts. This chain joins TRBV3-1 and TRBJ2-3; unclear D gene. This CDR3 is 13 amino acids long. V shed 1 base and J shed 2 bases, with 4 bases lying between them. Germline V lookup: CDR1 LGHDT, CDR2 YNNKEL (reference sequence). The CDR3 coding sequence is TGTGCCAGCAGCCAAGCCTACACAGATACGCAGTATTTT. Its protein is CASSQAYTDTQYF.